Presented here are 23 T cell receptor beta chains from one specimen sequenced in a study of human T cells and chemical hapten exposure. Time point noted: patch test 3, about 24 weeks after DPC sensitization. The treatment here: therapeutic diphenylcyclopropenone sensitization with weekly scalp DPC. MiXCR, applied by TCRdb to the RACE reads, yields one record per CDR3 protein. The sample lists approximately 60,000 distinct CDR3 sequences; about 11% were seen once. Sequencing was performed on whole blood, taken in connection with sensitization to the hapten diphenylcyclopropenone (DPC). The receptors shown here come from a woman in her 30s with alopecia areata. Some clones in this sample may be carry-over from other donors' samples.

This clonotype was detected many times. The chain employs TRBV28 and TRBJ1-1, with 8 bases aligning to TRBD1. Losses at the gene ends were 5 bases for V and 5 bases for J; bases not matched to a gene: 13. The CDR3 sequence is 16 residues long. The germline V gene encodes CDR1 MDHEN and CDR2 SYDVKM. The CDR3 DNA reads TGTGCCAGCAGTGCCGCAGGGGGCGCAGGAAAAACTGAAGCTTTCTTT. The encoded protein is CASSAAGGAGKTEAFF. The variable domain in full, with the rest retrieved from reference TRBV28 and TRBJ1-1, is DVKVTQSSRYLVKRTGEKVFLECVQDMDHENMFWYRQDPGLGLRLIYFSYDVKMKEKGDIPEGYSVSREKKERFSLILESASTNQTSMYLCASSAAGGAGKTEAFFGQGTRLTVV.

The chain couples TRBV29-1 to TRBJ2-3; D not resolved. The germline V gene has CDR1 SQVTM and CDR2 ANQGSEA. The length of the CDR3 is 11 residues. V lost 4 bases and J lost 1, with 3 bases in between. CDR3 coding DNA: TGCAGCGTTGCCCGCACAGATACGCAGTATTTT. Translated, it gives CSVARTDTQYF.

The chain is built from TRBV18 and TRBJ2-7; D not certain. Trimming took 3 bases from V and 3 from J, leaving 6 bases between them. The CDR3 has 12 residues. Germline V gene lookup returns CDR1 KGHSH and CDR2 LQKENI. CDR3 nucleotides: TGTGCCAGCTCACCCGGTGTCTACGAGCAGTACTTC. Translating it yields CASSPGVYEQYF. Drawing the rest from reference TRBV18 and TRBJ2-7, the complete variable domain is NAGVMQNPRHLVRRRGQEARLRCSPMKGHSHVYWYRQLPEEGLKFMVYLQKENIIDESGMPKERFSAEFPKEGPSILRIQQVVRGDSAAYFCASSPGVYEQYFGPGTRLTVT.

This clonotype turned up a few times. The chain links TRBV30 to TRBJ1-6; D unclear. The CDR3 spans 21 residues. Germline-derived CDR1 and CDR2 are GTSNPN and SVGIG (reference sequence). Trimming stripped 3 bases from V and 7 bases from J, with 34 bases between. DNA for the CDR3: TGTGCCTGGAGACATAACGCAGGCTTTGGGTCCTCCCCCCTCATCAATTCACCCCTCCACTTT. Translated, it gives CAWRHNAGFGSSPLINSPLHF.

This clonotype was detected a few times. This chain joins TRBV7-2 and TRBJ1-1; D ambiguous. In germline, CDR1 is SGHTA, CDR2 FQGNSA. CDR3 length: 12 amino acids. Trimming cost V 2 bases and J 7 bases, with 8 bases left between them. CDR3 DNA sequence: TGTGCCAGCAGCTTATCCTGGGGTGAAGCTTTCTTT. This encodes CASSLSWGEAFF.

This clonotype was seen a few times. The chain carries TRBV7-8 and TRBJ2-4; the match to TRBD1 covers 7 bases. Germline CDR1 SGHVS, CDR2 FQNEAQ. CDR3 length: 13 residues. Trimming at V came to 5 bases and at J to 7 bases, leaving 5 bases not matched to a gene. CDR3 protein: CASSDRAHNIQYF. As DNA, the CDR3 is TGTGCCAGCAGCGACAGGGCCCACAACATTCAGTACTTC.

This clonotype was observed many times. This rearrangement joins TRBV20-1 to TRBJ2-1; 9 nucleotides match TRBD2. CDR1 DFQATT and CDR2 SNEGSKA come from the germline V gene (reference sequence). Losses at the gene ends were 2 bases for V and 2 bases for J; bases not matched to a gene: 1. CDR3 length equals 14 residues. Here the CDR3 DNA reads TGCAGTGCTAGAAGCGGGGGGACCTACAATGAGCAGTTCTTC. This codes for CSARSGGTYNEQFF.

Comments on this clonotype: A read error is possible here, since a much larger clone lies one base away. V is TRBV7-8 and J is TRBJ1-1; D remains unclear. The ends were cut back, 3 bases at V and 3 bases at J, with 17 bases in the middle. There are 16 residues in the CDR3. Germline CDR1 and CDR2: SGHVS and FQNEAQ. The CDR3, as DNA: TGTGCCAGCAGCTTCATCCTTGGGTCCATCGACACTGAAGCTTTCTTT. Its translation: CASSFILGSIDTEAFF.

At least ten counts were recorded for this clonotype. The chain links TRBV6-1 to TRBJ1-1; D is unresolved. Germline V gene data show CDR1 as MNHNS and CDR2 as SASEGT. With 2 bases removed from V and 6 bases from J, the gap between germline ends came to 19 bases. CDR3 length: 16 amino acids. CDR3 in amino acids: CASSEPAFRHNAEAFF. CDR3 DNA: TGTGCCAGCAGTGAACCGGCCTTCCGGCACAACGCTGAAGCTTTCTTT.

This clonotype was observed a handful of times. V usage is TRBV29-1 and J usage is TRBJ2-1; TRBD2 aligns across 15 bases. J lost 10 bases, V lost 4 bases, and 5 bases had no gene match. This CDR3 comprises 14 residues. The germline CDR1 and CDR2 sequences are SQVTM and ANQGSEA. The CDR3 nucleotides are TGCAGCGTTGGGACTAGCGGGAGGGCCGAAGAGCAGTTCTTC. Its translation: CSVGTSGRAEEQFF.

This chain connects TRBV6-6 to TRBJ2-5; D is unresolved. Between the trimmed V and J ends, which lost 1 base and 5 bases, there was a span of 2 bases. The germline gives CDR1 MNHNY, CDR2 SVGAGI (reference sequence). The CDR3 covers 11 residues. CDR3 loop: CASSYWETQYF. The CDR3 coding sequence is TGTGCCAGCAGTTACTGGGAGACCCAGTACTTC.

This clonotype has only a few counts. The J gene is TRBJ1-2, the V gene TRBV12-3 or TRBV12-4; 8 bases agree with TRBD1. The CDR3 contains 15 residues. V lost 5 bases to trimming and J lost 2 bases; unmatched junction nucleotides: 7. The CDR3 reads CASSQTRDRNYGYTF. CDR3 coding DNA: TGTGCCAGCAGTCAAACGAGGGACAGGAACTATGGCTACACCTTC.

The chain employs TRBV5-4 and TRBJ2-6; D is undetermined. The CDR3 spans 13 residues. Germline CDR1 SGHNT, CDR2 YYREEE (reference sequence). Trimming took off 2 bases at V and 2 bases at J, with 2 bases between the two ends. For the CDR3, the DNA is TGTGCCAGCAGCTTCACTGGGGCCAACGTCCTGACTTTC. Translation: CASSFTGANVLTF.

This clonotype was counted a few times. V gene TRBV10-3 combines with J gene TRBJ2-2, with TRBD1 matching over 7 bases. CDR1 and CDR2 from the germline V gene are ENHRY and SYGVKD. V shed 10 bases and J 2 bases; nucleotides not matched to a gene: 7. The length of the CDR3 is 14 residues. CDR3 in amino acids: CATLRDSNTGELFF. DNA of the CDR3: TGTGCCACATTACGGGACAGCAACACCGGGGAGCTGTTTTTT.

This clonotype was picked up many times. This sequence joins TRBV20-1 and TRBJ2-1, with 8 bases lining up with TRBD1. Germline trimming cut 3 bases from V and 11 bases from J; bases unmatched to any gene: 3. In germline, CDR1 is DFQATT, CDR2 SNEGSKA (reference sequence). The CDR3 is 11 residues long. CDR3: CSARDREKQFF. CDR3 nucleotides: TGCAGTGCTAGGGACAGGGAGAAGCAGTTCTTC.

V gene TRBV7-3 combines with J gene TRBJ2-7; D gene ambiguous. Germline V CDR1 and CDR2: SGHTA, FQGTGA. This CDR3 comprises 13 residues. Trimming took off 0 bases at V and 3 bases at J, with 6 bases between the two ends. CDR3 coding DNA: TGTGCCAGCAGCTTAACCCGCGGCTACGAGCAGTACTTC. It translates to CASSLTRGYEQYF.

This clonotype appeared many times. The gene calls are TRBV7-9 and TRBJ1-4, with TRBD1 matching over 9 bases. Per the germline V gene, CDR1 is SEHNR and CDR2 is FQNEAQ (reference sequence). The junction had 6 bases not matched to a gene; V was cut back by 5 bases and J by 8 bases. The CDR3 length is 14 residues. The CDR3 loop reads CASSSGTGREKLFF. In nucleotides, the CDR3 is TGTGCCAGCAGCAGTGGGACAGGGAGAGAAAAACTGTTTTTT.

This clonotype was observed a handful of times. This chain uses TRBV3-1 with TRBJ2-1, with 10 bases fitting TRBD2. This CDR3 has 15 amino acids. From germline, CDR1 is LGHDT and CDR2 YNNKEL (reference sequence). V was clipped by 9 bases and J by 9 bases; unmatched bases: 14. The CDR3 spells CASQLRLAGVGEQFF. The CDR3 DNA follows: TGTGCCAGTCAACTGCGGCTAGCGGGAGTAGGTGAGCAGTTCTTC.

CDR3 sequence (DNA): TGTGCCACCAGCAGAGCCGGTCAGCCCCAGCATTTT. Protein: CATSRAGQPQHF. The gene calls are TRBV15 and TRBJ1-5; no firm D call. The V end was cut by 1 base, the J end by 6 bases, with 4 bases between. CDR1 is LNHNV, CDR2 YYDKDF, per germline (reference sequence). The CDR3 is made up of 12 amino acids.

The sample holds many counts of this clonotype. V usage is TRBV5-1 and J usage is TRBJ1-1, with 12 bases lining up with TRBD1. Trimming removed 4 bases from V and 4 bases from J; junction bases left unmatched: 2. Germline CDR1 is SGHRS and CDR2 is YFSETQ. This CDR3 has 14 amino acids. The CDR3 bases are TGCGCCAGCAGCGCGGGACAGGGGGCCACTGAAGCTTTCTTT. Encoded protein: CASSAGQGATEAFF.

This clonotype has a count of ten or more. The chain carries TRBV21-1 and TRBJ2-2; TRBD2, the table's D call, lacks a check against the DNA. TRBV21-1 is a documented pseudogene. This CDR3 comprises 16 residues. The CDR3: CASSKAAGRNTGELFF. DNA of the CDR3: TGTGCCAGCAGCAAAGCGGCGGGCCGGAACACCGGGGAGCTGTTTTTT.

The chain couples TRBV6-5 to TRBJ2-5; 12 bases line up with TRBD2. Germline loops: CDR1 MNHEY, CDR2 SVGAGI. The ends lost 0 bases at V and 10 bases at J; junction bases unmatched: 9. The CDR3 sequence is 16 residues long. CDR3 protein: CASSYSFSGLAGLQYF. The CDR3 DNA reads TGTGCCAGCAGTTACTCGTTCTCGGGACTAGCGGGCCTCCAGTACTTC.

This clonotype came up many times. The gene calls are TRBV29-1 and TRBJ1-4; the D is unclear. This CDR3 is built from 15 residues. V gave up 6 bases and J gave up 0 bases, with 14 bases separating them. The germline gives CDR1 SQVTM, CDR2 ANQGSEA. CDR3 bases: TGCAGCGTCAAGGACCGAGTTGCAACTAATGAAAAACTGTTTTTT. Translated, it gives CSVKDRVATNEKLFF.